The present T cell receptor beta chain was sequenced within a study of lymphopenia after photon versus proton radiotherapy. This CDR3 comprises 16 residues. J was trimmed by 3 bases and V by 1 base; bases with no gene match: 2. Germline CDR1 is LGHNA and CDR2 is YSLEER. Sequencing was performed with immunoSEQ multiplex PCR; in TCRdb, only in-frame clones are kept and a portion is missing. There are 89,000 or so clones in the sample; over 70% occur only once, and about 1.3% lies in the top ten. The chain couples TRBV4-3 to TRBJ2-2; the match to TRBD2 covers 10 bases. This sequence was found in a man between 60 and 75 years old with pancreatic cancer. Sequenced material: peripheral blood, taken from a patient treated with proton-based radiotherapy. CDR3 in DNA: TGCGCCAGCAGCCAAGGGCTAGCGGGAGACACCGGGGAGCTGTTTTTT. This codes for CASSQGLAGDTGELFF.